This TCR beta chain was obtained from a study of blood T cell repertoires in COVID-19. Study background: Acute-phase and convalescent COVID-19 samples originated in the United States, Italy and Spain. The analysed material was cDNA or gDNA that came from T cells, B-cell-depleted T cells, or PBMCs.

Original processing notes: Reference gene primer amplification gave estimated nucleated cell counts. Repertoires were generated with immunoSEQ multiplex PCR, while TCRdb's copy carries only in-frame clones and drops some. V and J calls and clone size follow that table, whereas D and trimming were derived from the DNA. There are 250,000 to 350,000 clones in the sample; around nine tenths occur only once, and 0.94% lies in the top ten. V shed 1 base and J shed 6 bases, with 5 bases lying between them. CDR1 and CDR2 (germline): SGHRS, YFSETQ. This CDR3 is built from 12 residues. This receptor was taken from a woman between 35 and 50 years old who had recovered from COVID-19. The V and J genes are TRBV5-1 and TRBJ2-1; no firm D call. Sequencing was done on a sample of peripheral blood. CDR3 loop: CASSLPSNEQFF. The CDR3 nucleotides are TGCGCCAGCAGCTTGCCGTCCAATGAGCAGTTCTTC.